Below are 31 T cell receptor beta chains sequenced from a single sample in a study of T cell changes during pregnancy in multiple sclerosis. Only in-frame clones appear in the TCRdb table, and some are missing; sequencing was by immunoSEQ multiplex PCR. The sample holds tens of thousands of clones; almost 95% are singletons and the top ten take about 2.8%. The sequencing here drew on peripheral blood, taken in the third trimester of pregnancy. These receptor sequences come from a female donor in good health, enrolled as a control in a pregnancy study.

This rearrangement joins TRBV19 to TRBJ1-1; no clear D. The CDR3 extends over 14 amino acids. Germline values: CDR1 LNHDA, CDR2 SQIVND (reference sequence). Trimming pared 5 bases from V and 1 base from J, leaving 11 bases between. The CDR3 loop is CASSLGQANTEAFF. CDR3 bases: TGTGCCAGTAGTCTAGGGCAGGCGAACACTGAAGCTTTCTTT.

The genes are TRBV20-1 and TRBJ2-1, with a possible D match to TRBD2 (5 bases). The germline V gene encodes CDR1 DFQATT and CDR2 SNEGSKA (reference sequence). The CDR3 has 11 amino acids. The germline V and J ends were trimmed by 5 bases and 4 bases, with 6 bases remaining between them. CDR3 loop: CSAGLYNEQFF. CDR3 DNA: TGCAGTGCTGGACTTTACAATGAGCAGTTCTTC.

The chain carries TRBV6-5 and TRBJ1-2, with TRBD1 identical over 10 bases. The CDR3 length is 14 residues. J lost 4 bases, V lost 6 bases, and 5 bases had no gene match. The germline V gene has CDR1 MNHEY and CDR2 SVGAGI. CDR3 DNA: TGTGCCAGCAGGGGACAGGGGTTGGGCTATGGCTACACCTTC. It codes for CASRGQGLGYGYTF.

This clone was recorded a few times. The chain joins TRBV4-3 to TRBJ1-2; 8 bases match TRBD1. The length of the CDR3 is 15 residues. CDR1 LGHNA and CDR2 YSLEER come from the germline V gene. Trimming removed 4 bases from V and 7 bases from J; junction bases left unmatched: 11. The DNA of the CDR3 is TGCGCCAGCAGCCGGGTTCGGCAGGGGGCCAGTGGCTACACCTTC. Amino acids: CASSRVRQGASGYTF.

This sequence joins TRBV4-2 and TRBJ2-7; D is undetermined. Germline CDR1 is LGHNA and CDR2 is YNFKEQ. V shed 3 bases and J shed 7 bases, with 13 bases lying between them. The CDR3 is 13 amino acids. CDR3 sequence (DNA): TGTGCCAGCAGCCAGAGACTCTCTGGGGAGCAGTACTTC. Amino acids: CASSQRLSGEQYF.

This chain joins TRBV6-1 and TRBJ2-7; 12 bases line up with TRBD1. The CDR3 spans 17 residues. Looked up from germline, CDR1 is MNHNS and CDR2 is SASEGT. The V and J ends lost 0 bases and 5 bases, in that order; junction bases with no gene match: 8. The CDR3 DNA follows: TGTGCCAGCAGTGAAGCCCCTCCGGGACAGGGGGCGGACGAGCAGTACTTC. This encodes CASSEAPPGQGADEQYF.

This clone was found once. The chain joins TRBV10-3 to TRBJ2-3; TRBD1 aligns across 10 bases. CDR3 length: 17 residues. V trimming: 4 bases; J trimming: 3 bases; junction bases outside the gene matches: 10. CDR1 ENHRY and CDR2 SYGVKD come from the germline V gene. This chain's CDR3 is CAISGTGRGQGTDTQYF. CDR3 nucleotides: TGTGCCATCAGTGGGACAGGTAGGGGACAGGGGACAGATACGCAGTATTTT.

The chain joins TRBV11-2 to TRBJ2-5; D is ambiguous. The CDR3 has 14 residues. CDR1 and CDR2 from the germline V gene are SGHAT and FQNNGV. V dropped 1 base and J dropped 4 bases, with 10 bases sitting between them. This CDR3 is CASSLGAIGETQYF. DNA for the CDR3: TGTGCCAGCAGCTTAGGGGCGATTGGAGAGACCCAGTACTTC.

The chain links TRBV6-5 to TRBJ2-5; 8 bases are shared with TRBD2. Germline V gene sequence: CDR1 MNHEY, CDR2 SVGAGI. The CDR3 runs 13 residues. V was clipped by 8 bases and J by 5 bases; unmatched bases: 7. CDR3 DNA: TGTGCCAGCCTCGGCGGGAGGAGGGAGACCCAGTACTTC. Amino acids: CASLGGRRETQYF.

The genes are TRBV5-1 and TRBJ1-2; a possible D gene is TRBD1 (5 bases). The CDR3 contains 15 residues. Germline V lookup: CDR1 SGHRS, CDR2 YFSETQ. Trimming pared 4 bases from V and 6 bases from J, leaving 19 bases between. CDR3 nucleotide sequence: TGCGCCAGCAGCCCACCGCAGGGCGAATGGGATGGCTACACCTTC. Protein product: CASSPPQGEWDGYTF.

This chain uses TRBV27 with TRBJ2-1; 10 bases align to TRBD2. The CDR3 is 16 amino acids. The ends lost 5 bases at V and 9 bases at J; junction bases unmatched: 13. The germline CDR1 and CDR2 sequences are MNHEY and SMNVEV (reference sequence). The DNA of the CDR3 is TGTGCCAGCAGTCCCATGGAGCGGGGGGGCGGGTGTGAGCAGTTCTTC. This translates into CASSPMERGGGCEQFF.

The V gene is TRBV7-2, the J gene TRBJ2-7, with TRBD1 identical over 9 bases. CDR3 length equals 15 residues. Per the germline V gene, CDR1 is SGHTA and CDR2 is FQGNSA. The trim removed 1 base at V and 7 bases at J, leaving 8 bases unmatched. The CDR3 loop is CASSLEVTGGREQYF. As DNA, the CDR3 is TGTGCCAGCAGCTTAGAGGTCACAGGGGGCAGAGAGCAGTACTTC.

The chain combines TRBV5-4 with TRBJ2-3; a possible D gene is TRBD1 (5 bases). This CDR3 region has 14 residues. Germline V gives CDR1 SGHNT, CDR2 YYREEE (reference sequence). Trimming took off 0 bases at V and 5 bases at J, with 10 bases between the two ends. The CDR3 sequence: CASSLGQGKDTQYF. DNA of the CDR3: TGTGCCAGCAGCTTGGGGCAGGGAAAAGATACGCAGTATTTT.

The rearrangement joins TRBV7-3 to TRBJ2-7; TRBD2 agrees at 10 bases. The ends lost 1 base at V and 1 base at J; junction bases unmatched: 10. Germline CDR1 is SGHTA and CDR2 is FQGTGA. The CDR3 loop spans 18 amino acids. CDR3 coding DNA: TGTGCCAGCAGCTTAATAGGGAGTAGCGGGAGGCCATCCTACGAGCAGTACTTC. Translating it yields CASSLIGSSGRPSYEQYF. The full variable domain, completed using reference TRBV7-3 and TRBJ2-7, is GAGVSQTPSNKVTEKGKYVELRCDPISGHTALYWYRQSLGQGPEFLIYFQGTGAADDSGLPNDRFFAVRPEGSVSTLKIQRTERGDSAVYLCASSLIGSSGRPSYEQYFGPGTRLTVT.

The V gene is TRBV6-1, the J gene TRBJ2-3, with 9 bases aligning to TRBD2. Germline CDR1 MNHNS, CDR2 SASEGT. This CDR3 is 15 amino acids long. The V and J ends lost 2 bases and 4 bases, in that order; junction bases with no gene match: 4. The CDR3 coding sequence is TGTGCCAGCAGTGAAAGGGCGGGGGGGCCAGATACGCAGTATTTT. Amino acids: CASSERAGGPDTQYF.

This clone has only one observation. CDR3 protein: CASSLTGSRGYTF. CDR3 DNA sequence: TGTGCCAGCAGTTTGACAGGGTCTCGAGGCTACACCTTC. This chain connects TRBV6-5 to TRBJ1-2; 7 bases are a match to TRBD1. V was pared by 4 bases and J by 8 bases, with 7 bases of the junction left unmatched. The CDR3 consists of 13 residues. Germline lookup yields CDR1 MNHEY and CDR2 SVGAGI.

The CDR3 reads CASSRAGVGADTQYF. The CDR3 nucleotides read TGTGCCAGCAGCCGAGCGGGAGTAGGTGCAGATACGCAGTATTTT. This chain links TRBV7-2 with TRBJ2-3; the match to TRBD2 covers 8 bases. In germline, CDR1 is SGHTA, CDR2 FQGNSA. The CDR3 sequence is 15 residues long. After removal of 5 bases from V and 4 bases from J, the junction contained 8 bases not matched to a gene.

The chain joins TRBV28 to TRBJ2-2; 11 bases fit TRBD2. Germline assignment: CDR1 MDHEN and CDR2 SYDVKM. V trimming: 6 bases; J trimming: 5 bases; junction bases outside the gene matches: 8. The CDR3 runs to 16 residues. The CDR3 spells CASRHSSGRNTGELFF. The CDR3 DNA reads TGTGCCAGCAGACATTCTAGCGGGAGGAATACCGGGGAGCTGTTTTTT. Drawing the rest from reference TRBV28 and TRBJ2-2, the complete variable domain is DVKVTQSSRYLVKRTGEKVFLECVQDMDHENMFWYRQDPGLGLRLIYFSYDVKMKEKGDIPEGYSVSREKKERFSLILESASTNQTSMYLCASRHSSGRNTGELFFGEGSRLTVL.

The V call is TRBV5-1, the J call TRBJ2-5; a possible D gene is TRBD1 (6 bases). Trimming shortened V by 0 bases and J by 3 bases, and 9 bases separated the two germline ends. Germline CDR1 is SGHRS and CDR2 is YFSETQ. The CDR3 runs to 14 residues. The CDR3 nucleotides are TGCGCCAGCAGCTTGGTGGGACAAAAAGAGACCCAGTACTTC. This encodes CASSLVGQKETQYF.

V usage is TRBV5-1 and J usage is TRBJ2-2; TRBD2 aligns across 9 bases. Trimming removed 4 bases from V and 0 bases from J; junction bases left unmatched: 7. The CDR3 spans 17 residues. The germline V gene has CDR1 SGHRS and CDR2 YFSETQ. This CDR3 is CASSNYSGGPNTGELFF. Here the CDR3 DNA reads TGCGCCAGCAGCAATTATAGCGGGGGACCGAACACCGGGGAGCTGTTTTTT.

The CDR3 DNA follows: TGTGCCAGCAGCCCTCAGACAGGGGTCCGAGATACGCAGTATTTT. Encoded protein: CASSPQTGVRDTQYF. The chain carries TRBV7-2 and TRBJ2-3; 8 bases line up with TRBD1. The germline gives CDR1 SGHTA, CDR2 FQGNSA. With 5 bases clipped from V and 5 bases from J, the junction kept 9 bases outside the gene matches. CDR3 length: 15 residues.

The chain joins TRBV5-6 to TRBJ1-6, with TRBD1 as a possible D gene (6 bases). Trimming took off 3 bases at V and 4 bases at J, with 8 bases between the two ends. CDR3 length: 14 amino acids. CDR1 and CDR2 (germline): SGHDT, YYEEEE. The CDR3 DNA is TGTGCCAGCAGCTGGACAGAATATAATTCACCCCTCCACTTT. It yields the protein CASSWTEYNSPLHF.

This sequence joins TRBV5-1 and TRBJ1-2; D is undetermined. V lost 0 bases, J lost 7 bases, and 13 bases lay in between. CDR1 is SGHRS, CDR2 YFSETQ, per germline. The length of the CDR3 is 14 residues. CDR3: CASSLGQAIGGYTF. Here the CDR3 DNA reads TGCGCCAGCAGCTTGGGGCAGGCTATCGGTGGCTACACCTTC.

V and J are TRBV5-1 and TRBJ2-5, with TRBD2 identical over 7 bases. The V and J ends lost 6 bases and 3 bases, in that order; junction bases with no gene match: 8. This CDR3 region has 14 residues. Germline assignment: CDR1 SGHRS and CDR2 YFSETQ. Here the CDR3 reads CASTHGAGEETQYF. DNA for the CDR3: TGCGCCAGCACCCACGGGGCGGGAGAAGAGACCCAGTACTTC.

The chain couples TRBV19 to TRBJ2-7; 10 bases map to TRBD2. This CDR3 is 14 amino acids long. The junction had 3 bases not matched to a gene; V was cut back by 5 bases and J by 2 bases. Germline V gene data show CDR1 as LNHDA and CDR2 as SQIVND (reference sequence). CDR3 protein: CASSPAGGPYEQYF. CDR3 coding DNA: TGTGCCAGTAGTCCAGCGGGAGGGCCCTACGAGCAGTACTTC. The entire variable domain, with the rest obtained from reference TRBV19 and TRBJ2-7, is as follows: DGGITQSPKYLFRKEGQNVTLSCEQNLNHDAMYWYRQDPGQGLRLIYYSQIVNDFQKGDIAEGYSVSREKKESFPLTVTSAQKNPTAFYLCASSPAGGPYEQYFGPGTRLTVT.

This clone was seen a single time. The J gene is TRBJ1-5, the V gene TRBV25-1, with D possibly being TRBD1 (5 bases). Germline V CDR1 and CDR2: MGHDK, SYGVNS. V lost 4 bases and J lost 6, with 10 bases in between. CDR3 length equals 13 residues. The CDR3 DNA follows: TGTGCCAGCAGTGGGGGAGGGGCTCAGCCCCAGCATTTT. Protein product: CASSGGGAQPQHF.

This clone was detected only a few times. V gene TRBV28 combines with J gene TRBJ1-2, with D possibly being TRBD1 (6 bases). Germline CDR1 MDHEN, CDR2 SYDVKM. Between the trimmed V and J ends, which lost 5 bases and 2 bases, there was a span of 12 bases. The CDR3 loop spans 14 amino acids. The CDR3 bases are TGTGCCAGCAGTGAAGGGGGGGGAAACTATGGCTACACCTTC. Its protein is CASSEGGGNYGYTF.

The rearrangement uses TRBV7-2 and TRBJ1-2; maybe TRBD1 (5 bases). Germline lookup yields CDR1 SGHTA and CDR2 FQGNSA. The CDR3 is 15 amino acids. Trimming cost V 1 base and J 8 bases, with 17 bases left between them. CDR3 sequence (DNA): TGTGCCAGCAGCTTAGACGGACATTCCTCTTGGGGCTACACCTTC. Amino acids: CASSLDGHSSWGYTF.

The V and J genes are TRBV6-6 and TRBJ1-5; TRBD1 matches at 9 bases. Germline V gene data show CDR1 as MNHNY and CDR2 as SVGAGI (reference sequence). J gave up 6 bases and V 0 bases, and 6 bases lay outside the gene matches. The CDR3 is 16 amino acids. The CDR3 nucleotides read TGTGCCAGCAGTTACTCCACAGGGGGCGACCTTCAGCCCCAGCATTTT. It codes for CASSYSTGGDLQPQHF.

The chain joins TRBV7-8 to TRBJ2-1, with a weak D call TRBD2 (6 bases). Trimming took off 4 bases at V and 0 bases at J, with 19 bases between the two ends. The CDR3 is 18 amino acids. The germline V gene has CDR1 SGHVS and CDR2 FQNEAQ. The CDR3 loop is CASSSIGVADSSYNEQFF. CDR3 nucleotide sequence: TGTGCCAGCAGCTCGATTGGTGTAGCGGATAGCTCCTACAATGAGCAGTTCTTC.

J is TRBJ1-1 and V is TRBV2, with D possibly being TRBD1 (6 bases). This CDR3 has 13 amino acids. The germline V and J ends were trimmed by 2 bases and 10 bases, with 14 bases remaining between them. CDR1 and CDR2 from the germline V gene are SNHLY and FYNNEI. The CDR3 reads CASSEYRVPGAFF. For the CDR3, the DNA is TGTGCCAGCAGTGAATACAGGGTCCCTGGAGCTTTCTTT.